The rows below give T cell receptor beta chains drawn from one sample of a study of T-cell reconstitution after alpha-beta-depleted transplantation in children. TCRdb itself ran the PCR reads through MiXCR, one entry per CDR3 protein. Seen here are about 610,000 distinct CDR3 sequences, roughly 10% observed once, and the top ten hold about 4%. The starting material was PBMCs from the stem cell graft donor, obtained from the stem cell graft. The receptors were gathered from a human donor who donated a stem cell graft to a child with acute myeloid leukemia. Both conserved end residues are part of each CDR3. D genes are given only for firm matches. Not every row has a clone size; where given, it reads once, few, many or a size class.

clone_size: few; d_call: .; j_call: TRBJ1-6; v_call: TRBV20-1; cdr3_nt: TGCAGTGCTAGGGAATTCTATAATTCACCCCTCCACTTT; cdr3_aa: CSAREFYNSPLHF
clone_size: once; d_call: TRBD2; j_call: TRBJ2-3; v_call: TRBV18; cdr3_nt: TGTGCCAGCTCAAAGGAGGCGGGAGGGCAAGATACGCAGTATTTT; cdr3_aa: CASSKEAGGQDTQYF
clone_size: .; d_call: TRBD2; j_call: TRBJ2-2; v_call: TRBV20-1; cdr3_nt: TGCTGTGCTGCGGTGGCTAGCGGGAGCGGGAACACCGGGGAGCTGTTTTTT; cdr3_aa: CCAAVASGSGNTGELFF
clone_size: many; d_call: .; j_call: TRBJ2-5; v_call: TRBV28; cdr3_nt: TGTGCCAGCAGTTTACTCCGGACTAGGGGGGAGACCCAGTACTTC; cdr3_aa: CASSLLRTRGETQYF
clone_size: few; d_call: TRBD2; j_call: TRBJ2-1; v_call: TRBV7-9; cdr3_nt: TGTGCCAGCAGCTTGGAGACTAGCGGGCGTTACAATGAGCAGTTCTTC; cdr3_aa: CASSLETSGRYNEQFF
clone_size: .; d_call: TRBD2; j_call: TRBJ2-7; v_call: TRBV20-1; cdr3_nt: TGCAGTGCACGGGGCTTAGCGGGAGGGTACGAGCAGTACTTC; cdr3_aa: CSARGLAGGYEQYF
clone_size: few; d_call: .; j_call: TRBJ1-2; v_call: TRBV7-2; cdr3_nt: TGTGCCAGCAGCCCCATAACTCTGGGCTACACCTTC; cdr3_aa: CASSPITLGYTF
clone_size: few; d_call: TRBD2; j_call: TRBJ2-3; v_call: TRBV20-1; cdr3_nt: TGCAGTGCTAGAGCTAGCGGCCTAAGCACAGATACGCAGTATTTT; cdr3_aa: CSARASGLSTDTQYF
clone_size: .; d_call: .; j_call: TRBJ2-7; v_call: TRBV7-2; cdr3_nt: TGTGCCAGCAGCTACGATCCGGGTCCCTCATACGAGCAGTACTTC; cdr3_aa: CASSYDPGPSYEQYF
clone_size: .; d_call: TRBD1; j_call: TRBJ2-3; v_call: TRBV6-5; cdr3_nt: TGTGCCAGCAGTTACGACAGGGTATACGATACGCAGTATTTT; cdr3_aa: CASSYDRVYDTQYF
clone_size: .; d_call: TRBD2; j_call: TRBJ2-5; v_call: TRBV5-1; cdr3_nt: TGCGCCAGCAGCGACGGACTAGCGGGAGGGTTCCAAGAGACCCAGTACTTC; cdr3_aa: CASSDGLAGGFQETQYF
clone_size: .; d_call: TRBD1; j_call: TRBJ2-5; v_call: TRBV6-2/TRBV6-3; cdr3_nt: TGTGCCAGCAGTTACGAGGGGGCGTGGGAGACCCAGTACTTC; cdr3_aa: CASSYEGAWETQYF
clone_size: few; d_call: .; j_call: TRBJ2-1; v_call: TRBV7-9; cdr3_nt: TGTGCCAGCAGCTTGGTGTCGGAAAACAATGAGCAGTTCTTC; cdr3_aa: CASSLVSENNEQFF
clone_size: .; d_call: .; j_call: TRBJ1-4; v_call: TRBV10-3; cdr3_nt: TGTGCCATCAGCCCAACAGGGATCGGGGAAAAACTGTTTTTT; cdr3_aa: CAISPTGIGEKLFF
clone_size: few; d_call: TRBD2; j_call: TRBJ2-5; v_call: TRBV27; cdr3_nt: TGTGCCAGCAGTTTCCGCGGGAGGGAGGAGACCCAGTACTTC; cdr3_aa: CASSFRGREETQYF
clone_size: many; d_call: .; j_call: TRBJ2-7; v_call: TRBV27; cdr3_nt: TGTGCCAGCACCCAAGGTCGGGGTTTTGACGAGCAGTACTTC; cdr3_aa: CASTQGRGFDEQYF
clone_size: once; d_call: .; j_call: TRBJ2-7; v_call: TRBV24-1; cdr3_nt: TGTGCCACCAGTGACACCCCGAGCGGTGGAGAGCAGTACTTC; cdr3_aa: CATSDTPSGGEQYF
clone_size: few; d_call: TRBD2; j_call: TRBJ2-1; v_call: TRBV19; cdr3_nt: TGTGCCAGTAGCGGAGCGGGAGTCTCCTACAATGAGCAGTTCTTC; cdr3_aa: CASSGAGVSYNEQFF
clone_size: many; d_call: .; j_call: TRBJ2-2; v_call: TRBV29-1; cdr3_nt: TGCAGCGTCGGACAGACCCGAGGCGCCGGGGAGCTGTTTTTT; cdr3_aa: CSVGQTRGAGELFF
clone_size: few; d_call: .; j_call: TRBJ2-3; v_call: TRBV5-1; cdr3_nt: TGCGCCAGCAGTATTGACCCTGAACATACGCAGTATTTT; cdr3_aa: CASSIDPEHTQYF
clone_size: many; d_call: .; j_call: TRBJ2-7; v_call: TRBV21-1; cdr3_nt: TGTGCCAGCAGCGAGCGACCGGCCGGACCCTACGAGCAGTACTTC; cdr3_aa: CASSERPAGPYEQYF
clone_size: many; d_call: TRBD1; j_call: TRBJ1-2; v_call: TRBV12-3/TRBV12-4; cdr3_nt: TGTGCCAGCAGTTTAAGGGGGCCGGCCCCCAACTATGGCTACACCTTC; cdr3_aa: CASSLRGPAPNYGYTF
clone_size: .; d_call: TRBD2; j_call: TRBJ2-2; v_call: TRBV4-3; cdr3_nt: TGCGCCAGCAGCCAAAAGACTAGCGGGAGCGTCACCGGGGAGCTGTTTTTT; cdr3_aa: CASSQKTSGSVTGELFF
clone_size: few; d_call: .; j_call: TRBJ2-7; v_call: TRBV9; cdr3_nt: TGTGCCAGCAGCGCGGGGTACTCCTCCGAGCAGTACTTC; cdr3_aa: CASSAGYSSEQYF
clone_size: few; d_call: .; j_call: TRBJ1-1; v_call: TRBV29-1; cdr3_nt: TGCAGCGTCCCCCCCGGGGGGGCTGTGAACACTGAAGCTTTCTTT; cdr3_aa: CSVPPGGAVNTEAFF
clone_size: many; d_call: .; j_call: TRBJ2-4; v_call: TRBV12-3/TRBV12-4; cdr3_nt: TGTGCCAGCAGTTTGGGCAGGGAAAACATTCAGTACTTC; cdr3_aa: CASSLGRENIQYF
clone_size: few; d_call: .; j_call: TRBJ1-3; v_call: TRBV6-1; cdr3_nt: TGTGCCAGCACCTCGGGGTCAGGGCCGTCCTCTGGAAACACCATATATTTT; cdr3_aa: CASTSGSGPSSGNTIYF
clone_size: few; d_call: .; j_call: TRBJ1-4; v_call: TRBV25-1; cdr3_nt: TGTGCCAGCTGTGAGAAGTCAACTAATGAAAAACTGTTTTTT; cdr3_aa: CASCEKSTNEKLFF
clone_size: few; d_call: .; j_call: TRBJ2-7; v_call: TRBV6-1; cdr3_nt: TGTGCCAGCAAGTACATGGTCTCCTACGAGCAGTACTTC; cdr3_aa: CASKYMVSYEQYF
clone_size: few; d_call: .; j_call: TRBJ2-7; v_call: TRBV6-2/TRBV6-3; cdr3_nt: TGTGCCAGCAGTTCCCTCACAGTTCCCTACGAGCAGTACTTC; cdr3_aa: CASSSLTVPYEQYF
clone_size: .; d_call: .; j_call: TRBJ2-5; v_call: TRBV7-9; cdr3_nt: TGTGCCACCACACGCGAGACCCAGTACTTC; cdr3_aa: CATTRETQYF
clone_size: many; d_call: .; j_call: TRBJ2-5; v_call: TRBV12-3/TRBV12-4; cdr3_nt: TGTGCCAGCAGCACCCGGGGTGCGGAAGAGACCCAGTACTTC; cdr3_aa: CASSTRGAEETQYF
clone_size: few; d_call: TRBD2; j_call: TRBJ2-7; v_call: TRBV20-1; cdr3_nt: TGCAGTGCACCTAGCGGGAGGGCCACGAACTCCTACGAGCAGTACTTC; cdr3_aa: CSAPSGRATNSYEQYF
clone_size: once; d_call: .; j_call: TRBJ1-1; v_call: TRBV28; cdr3_nt: TGTGCCAGCAGTTTATTAACGGGGCGGGGTGAAGCTTTCTTT; cdr3_aa: CASSLLTGRGEAFF
clone_size: .; d_call: .; j_call: TRBJ2-3; v_call: TRBV29-1; cdr3_nt: TGCAGCGCCACCTCCCGAAGTGGGGACACAGATACGCAGTATTTT; cdr3_aa: CSATSRSGDTDTQYF
clone_size: few; d_call: .; j_call: TRBJ1-1; v_call: TRBV4-3; cdr3_nt: TGCGCCAGCAGCCAAGATCATGGTGTTGGGACTGAAGCTTTCTTT; cdr3_aa: CASSQDHGVGTEAFF
clone_size: many; d_call: .; j_call: TRBJ1-4; v_call: TRBV27; cdr3_nt: TGTGCCAGCACCCCTTATGGCGGGAATGAAAAACTGTTTTTT; cdr3_aa: CASTPYGGNEKLFF
clone_size: many; d_call: .; j_call: TRBJ2-1; v_call: TRBV5-1; cdr3_nt: TGCGCCAGCAGCTTGGGGGGGGTGTCCTACAATGAGCAGTTCTTC; cdr3_aa: CASSLGGVSYNEQFF
clone_size: .; d_call: TRBD2; j_call: TRBJ2-1; v_call: TRBV27; cdr3_nt: TGTGCCAGCAGCCCTCCCCGGGACAGGGTAGGACTAGCGGGAGGCTATGAGCAGTTCTTC; cdr3_aa: CASSPPRDRVGLAGGYEQFF
clone_size: few; d_call: .; j_call: TRBJ1-1; v_call: TRBV7-8; cdr3_nt: TGTGCCAGCAGCTTAGACAGTTCCTTAAATGAAGCTTTCTTT; cdr3_aa: CASSLDSSLNEAFF
clone_size: .; d_call: .; j_call: TRBJ1-3; v_call: TRBV29-1; cdr3_nt: TGCAGCGTTGCCTCACAAGGCTCTGGAAACACCATATATTTT; cdr3_aa: CSVASQGSGNTIYF
clone_size: few; d_call: .; j_call: TRBJ1-4; v_call: TRBV11-2; cdr3_nt: TGTGCCAGCAGTGTATCGGCAGGGAATGAAAAACTGTTTTTT; cdr3_aa: CASSVSAGNEKLFF